Listed here are 26 T cell receptor beta chains from one sample, sequenced in a study of identical twins. TCRdb passed the 5' RACE reads through MiXCR, listing each CDR3 protein once. The table records some 1,600,000 distinct CDR3 sequences, less than 35% of them present only once. Sequencing input: cord blood. Source of these receptors: a newborn girl in good health.

This clonotype was seen a few times. This chain joins TRBV5-1 and TRBJ2-5; D perhaps matches TRBD2 (5 bases). The V and J ends lost 0 bases and 11 bases respectively, with 14 bases between them. The CDR3 contains 13 residues. The V gene's germline CDR1 is SGHRS and CDR2 YFSETQ. CDR3 loop: CASSLALTTDQYF. Here the CDR3 DNA reads TGCGCCAGCAGCTTGGCCCTGACTACCGATCAGTACTTC. The whole variable domain, filled in from reference TRBV5-1 and TRBJ2-5, reads KAGVTQTPRYLIKTRGQQVTLSCSPISGHRSVSWYQQTPGQGLQFLFEYFSETQRNKGNFPGRFSGRQFSNSRSEMNVSTLELGDSALYLCASSLALTTDQYFGPGTRLLVL.

The gene calls are TRBV5-1 and TRBJ2-4; 8 nucleotides align to TRBD1. The J call may be faulty, since TRBJ2-7 better matches the DNA end. The CDR3 spans 14 residues. In germline, CDR1 is SGHRS, CDR2 YFSETQ. CDR3 protein: CASTRGTGDFEQYF. The CDR3 DNA reads as TGCGCCAGCACACGGGGGACAGGTGACTTCGAGCAGTACTTC.

The gene calls are TRBV24-1 and TRBJ2-5; TRBD1 might be the D (6 bases). V was clipped by 1 base and J by 3 bases, with 11 bases between them. CDR1 and CDR2 from the germline V gene are KGHDR and SFDVKD. The CDR3 sequence is 15 residues long. The CDR3 DNA sequence: TGTGCCACCAGTGATTTTCCTGGGACAAAAGAGACCCAGTACTTC. Protein product: CATSDFPGTKETQYF.

This clonotype was recorded many times. The rearrangement uses TRBV12-3 or TRBV12-4 and TRBJ2-1; unclear D gene. The CDR3 has 13 amino acids. V lost 1 base, J lost 9 bases, and 10 bases lay in between. CDR3 sequence: CASSLVFEAEQFF. CDR3 bases: TGTGCCAGCAGTTTAGTCTTCGAGGCTGAGCAGTTCTTC.

This clonotype was seen more than once but under ten times. Germline and junction disagree at one end, which may indicate a read error. The rearrangement uses TRBV7-7 and TRBJ2-3, with 9 bases that match TRBD2. This CDR3 spans 13 amino acids. The germline V gene encodes CDR1 SSHAT and CDR2 FNYEAQ (reference sequence). CDR3 in amino acids: CASSYSGSDTQYF. Written as DNA, the CDR3 is TGTGCTAGCAGCTATAGCGGGAGTGATACGCAGTATTTT.

Concerning this clonotype itself: Likely a read error: the CDR3 ends without its conserved phenylalanine or tryptophan. The chain links TRBV7-2 to TRBJ2-4; D unresolved. The J call may not be correct, given that the DNA end is closer to TRBJ2-7. The V gene's germline CDR1 is SGHTA and CDR2 FQGNSA. The CDR3 consists of 11 residues. The CDR3 DNA reads TGTGCCAGCAGCTTAAAACACGAGCAGTACTCC. Its translation: CASSLKHEQYS.

The chain couples TRBV7-9 to TRBJ2-7; tentative D call: TRBD2 (6 bases). There are 15 residues in the CDR3. Trimming took off 5 bases at V and 0 bases at J, with 14 bases between the two ends. From germline, CDR1 is SEHNR and CDR2 FQNEAQ (reference sequence). The DNA of the CDR3 is TGTGCCAGCAGCCGGGGGACTGGGTTCTCCTACGAGCAGTACTTC. Amino acids: CASSRGTGFSYEQYF. The full variable domain, with the rest looked up from reference TRBV7-9 and TRBJ2-7, is DTGVSQNPRHKITKRGQNVTFRCDPISEHNRLYWYRQTLGQGPEFLTYFQNEAQLEKSRLLSDRFSAERPKGSFSTLEIQRTEQGDSAMYLCASSRGTGFSYEQYFGPGTRLTVT.

This clonotype was counted between two and nine times. The chain recombines TRBV20-1 with TRBJ2-3; TRBD2 agrees at 8 bases. The CDR3 contains 13 residues. CDR1 and CDR2 (germline): DFQATT, SNEGSKA (reference sequence). After removal of 3 bases from V and 6 bases from J, the junction contained 5 bases not matched to a gene. The DNA of the CDR3 is TGCAGTGCTAGCGGGAGGGCGGGGGATACGCAGTATTTT. Its translation: CSASGRAGDTQYF.

The V and J genes are TRBV12-3 or TRBV12-4 and TRBJ1-1; the D is unclear. The V end was cut by 4 bases, the J end by 0 bases, with 12 bases between. This CDR3 spans 15 amino acids. The CDR3 bases are TGTGCCAGCAGTTCTTCTGGGAAGATGAACACTGAAGCTTTCTTT. Encoded protein: CASSSSGKMNTEAFF.

This clonotype was counted a single time. Sequence at one end of the junction differs from germline and may be a read error. The rearrangement uses TRBV20-1 and TRBJ2-1; D possibly matches TRBD1 or TRBD2 (5 bases each). The germline gives CDR1 DFQATT, CDR2 SNEGSKA (reference sequence). The CDR3 runs to 15 residues. The CDR3 sequence: CGARVPGSSYNEQFF. The CDR3 DNA reads as TGCGGTGCTAGAGTTCCAGGGAGCTCCTACAATGAGCAGTTCTTC.

This chain uses TRBV28 with TRBJ2-7, with D perhaps assigned TRBD1 or TRBD2 (5 bases each). Trimming stripped 3 bases from V and 1 base from J, with 16 bases between. The germline gives CDR1 MDHEN, CDR2 SYDVKM. The CDR3 consists of 16 residues. CDR3 sequence: CASSLQPGRLSYEQYF. The CDR3 DNA is TGTGCCAGCAGTTTGCAACCGGGACGCCTATCCTACGAGCAGTACTTC.

V usage is TRBV6-1 and J usage is TRBJ2-3; 7 bases are shared with TRBD2. The CDR3 runs to 15 residues. CDR1 is MNHNS, CDR2 SASEGT, per germline. V lost 2 bases to trimming and J lost 2 bases; unmatched junction nucleotides: 4. The CDR3 DNA sequence: TGTGCCAGCAGTGAACCGGGAGGACTCACAGATACGCAGTATTTT. Its translation is CASSEPGGLTDTQYF.

This chain links TRBV7-2 with TRBJ2-3; TRBD2 agrees at 9 bases. The V gene end was trimmed by 2 bases and the J gene end by 6 bases; junction bases not matched to a gene: 9. CDR1 and CDR2 from the germline V gene are SGHTA and FQGNSA. This CDR3 comprises 16 residues. CDR3 coding DNA: TGTGCCAGCAGCTTAAGGCTAGCGGGGAGCCATGATACGCAGTATTTT. Its protein product is CASSLRLAGSHDTQYF. The whole variable domain, remainder taken from reference TRBV7-2 and TRBJ2-3, is GAGVSQSPSNKVTEKGKDVELRCDPISGHTALYWYRQSLGQGLEFLIYFQGNSAPDKSGLPSDRFSAERTGGSVSTLTIQRTQQEDSAVYLCASSLRLAGSHDTQYFGPGTRLTVL.

This clonotype was picked up a small number of times. The chain links TRBV20-1 to TRBJ2-1; 11 nucleotides agree with TRBD2. The CDR3 runs to 21 residues. J lost 0 bases, V lost 2 bases, and 18 bases had no gene match. Germline V CDR1 and CDR2: DFQATT, SNEGSKA (reference sequence). CDR3 sequence: CSARHRFSLAGALSSYNEQFF. In DNA form, the CDR3 reads TGCAGTGCTAGACACAGATTCTCACTAGCGGGAGCCCTTAGCTCCTACAATGAGCAGTTCTTC.

The chain carries TRBV10-3 and TRBJ2-2; 8 nucleotides align to TRBD1. Looked up from germline, CDR1 is ENHRY and CDR2 is SYGVKD. The CDR3 loop spans 14 amino acids. Trimming took 6 bases from V and 6 from J; bases not matched to a gene: 6. The CDR3 nucleotides are TGTGCCATCAGCCCGGACAGGGAACCCGGGGAGCTGTTTTTT. Encoded protein: CAISPDREPGELFF.

This chain links TRBV5-1 with TRBJ2-7, with 7 bases aligning to TRBD1. The CDR3 has 13 amino acids. Germline-derived CDR1 and CDR2 are SGHRS and YFSETQ. Unmatched junction bases numbered 6, after V lost 4 bases and J lost 5 bases. The CDR3 protein is CASSPGTAHEQYF. CDR3 coding DNA: TGCGCCAGCAGCCCAGGGACAGCTCACGAGCAGTACTTC.

This clonotype was counted many times. The V gene is TRBV7-9, the J gene TRBJ2-1; the D is unclear. CDR3 length: 14 amino acids. V was pared by 5 bases and J by 7 bases, with 15 bases between. Germline lookup yields CDR1 SEHNR and CDR2 FQNEAQ (reference sequence). The CDR3 DNA reads TGTGCCAGCAGCCTGCTAGGAATGGGGAATGAGCAGTTCTTC. The encoded protein is CASSLLGMGNEQFF.

This clonotype was seen a handful of times. The CDR3 loop reads CATSAQGHGYTF. The CDR3 nucleotides are TGTGCCACCAGTGCACAGGGCCATGGCTACACCTTC. This sequence joins TRBV24-1 and TRBJ1-2; D perhaps matches TRBD1 (6 bases). This CDR3 contains 12 residues. V lost 5 bases and J lost 6, with 9 bases in between. CDR1 is KGHDR and CDR2 is SFDVKD in the germline V gene.

CDR3 residues: CASSLAHNPPHQPQHF. The CDR3 bases are TGTGCCAGCAGCTTAGCACACAACCCTCCTCATCAGCCCCAGCATTTT. The V call is TRBV7-2, the J call TRBJ1-5; D unresolved. V lost 0 bases to trimming and J lost 5 bases, with 14 bases between them. This CDR3 is built from 16 residues. Per germline, CDR1 SGHTA and CDR2 FQGNSA. The entire variable domain, with the rest obtained from reference TRBV7-2 and TRBJ1-5, is as follows: GAGVSQSPSNKVTEKGKDVELRCDPISGHTALYWYRQSLGQGLEFLIYFQGNSAPDKSGLPSDRFSAERTGGSVSTLTIQRTQQEDSAVYLCASSLAHNPPHQPQHFGDGTRLSIL.

This rearrangement joins TRBV5-1 to TRBJ2-1; TRBD2 matches at 10 bases. CDR3 length: 15 residues. CDR1 and CDR2 from the germline V gene are SGHRS and YFSETQ. V shed 0 bases, J shed 9 bases, and the junction held 6 bases outside the gene matches. CDR3 sequence (DNA): TGCGCCAGCAGCTTGGCCAGCGGGAGGGCCAGTGAGCAGTTCTTC. It is translated as CASSLASGRASEQFF.

Only a few counts were recorded for this clonotype. The chain carries TRBV9 and TRBJ2-4; the D call may be TRBD1 or TRBD2 (6 bases each). V shed 2 bases and J shed 2 bases, with 17 bases lying between them. Germline CDR1 SGDLS, CDR2 YYNGEE. CDR3 length: 17 amino acids. The CDR3 nucleotides are TGTGCCAGCAGCGTGGCCCCGGGGGCAGGGACCAAAAACATTCAGTACTTC. This sequence encodes CASSVAPGAGTKNIQYF.

This clonotype was observed a handful of times. This chain connects TRBV9 to TRBJ2-1; 12 nucleotides match TRBD2. The CDR3 is made up of 14 amino acids. Looked up from germline, CDR1 is SGDLS and CDR2 is YYNGEE. Trimming cost V 3 bases and J 9 bases; bases outside gene matches: 4. The CDR3 DNA is TGTGCCAGCAGCGGACTAGCGGGGGCGGGTGAGCAGTTCTTC. This translates into CASSGLAGAGEQFF. The full variable domain, its missing parts supplied by reference TRBV9 and TRBJ2-1, is DSGVTQTPKHLITATGQRVTLRCSPRSGDLSVYWYQQSLDQGLQFLIQYYNGEERAKGNILERFSAQQFPDLHSELNLSSLELGDSALYFCASSGLAGAGEQFFGPGTRLTVL.

The V gene is TRBV7-6, the J gene TRBJ1-6; D is uncertain. CDR3 length: 15 residues. Per the germline V gene, CDR1 is SGHVS and CDR2 is FNYEAQ. Trimming took 3 bases from V and 5 from J, leaving 11 bases between them. The CDR3 loop reads CASSFRVRDNSPLHF. In DNA form, the CDR3 reads TGTGCCAGCAGCTTTAGGGTGAGGGATAATTCACCCCTCCACTTT. The entire variable domain, with the rest obtained from reference TRBV7-6 and TRBJ1-6, is as follows: GAGVSQSPRYKVTKRGQDVALRCDPISGHVSLYWYRQALGQGPEFLTYFNYEAQQDKSGLPNDRFSAERPEGSISTLTIQRTEQRDSAMYRCASSFRVRDNSPLHFGNGTRLTVT.

V gene TRBV7-2 combines with J gene TRBJ2-1; TRBD2 aligns across 11 bases. Germline V gene sequence: CDR1 SGHTA, CDR2 FQGNSA. CDR3 size: 15 residues. V lost 3 bases to trimming and J lost 6 bases; unmatched junction nucleotides: 4. This CDR3 is CASSFGTSGFNEQFF. DNA for the CDR3: TGTGCCAGCAGCTTTGGGACTAGCGGTTTCAATGAGCAGTTCTTC.

In this sample, this clonotype turned up a few times. The genes are TRBV10-1 and TRBJ2-3; D is ambiguous. CDR3 length equals 15 residues. V lost 2 bases and J 6 bases, leaving 15 bases between the germline ends. Germline V gives CDR1 WNHNN, CDR2 SYGVQD (reference sequence). The CDR3 protein is CASSEPSDQLDTQYF. The CDR3 nucleotides are TGCGCCAGCAGTGAGCCATCGGACCAGCTGGATACGCAGTATTTT.

V usage is TRBV7-2 and J usage is TRBJ2-1; the D is unclear. The J call may not be correct, given that the DNA end is closer to TRBJ2-7. Germline V CDR1 and CDR2: SGHTA, FQGNSA. The CDR3 has 13 residues. The CDR3 sequence is CASSLSSVNEQYF. In DNA, the CDR3 is TGTGCCAGCAGCTTAAGTTCAGTCAATGAGCAGTACTTC.